This T cell receptor (beta chain) was captured in a study of cytotoxic CD8 clonotypes in ibrutinib-treated CLL. Only in-frame clones appear in the TCRdb table, and some are missing; sequencing was by immunoSEQ multiplex PCR. The sample consists of 55,000 to 85,000 clones, 90% of them appearing once. Study-wide points: Shared public clonotypes were rare, and on treatment they either got smaller or stayed the same.

CDR1 is MNHEY, CDR2 SMNVEV, per germline (reference sequence). The CDR3 has 14 amino acids. V shed 4 bases, J shed 6 bases, and the junction held 5 bases outside the gene matches. Worth noting for this clone: Its antigen remains unidentified.

The receptor comes from a human donor with chronic lymphocytic leukemia. Sequences were derived from PBMCs, sampled after 12 months of ibrutinib treatment. This sequence joins TRBV27 and TRBJ2-1; 8 positions match TRBD1. In DNA form, the CDR3 reads TGTGCCAGCAGTTCCGGACAGGGCCCCAATGAGCAGTTCTTC. It translates to CASSSGQGPNEQFF.